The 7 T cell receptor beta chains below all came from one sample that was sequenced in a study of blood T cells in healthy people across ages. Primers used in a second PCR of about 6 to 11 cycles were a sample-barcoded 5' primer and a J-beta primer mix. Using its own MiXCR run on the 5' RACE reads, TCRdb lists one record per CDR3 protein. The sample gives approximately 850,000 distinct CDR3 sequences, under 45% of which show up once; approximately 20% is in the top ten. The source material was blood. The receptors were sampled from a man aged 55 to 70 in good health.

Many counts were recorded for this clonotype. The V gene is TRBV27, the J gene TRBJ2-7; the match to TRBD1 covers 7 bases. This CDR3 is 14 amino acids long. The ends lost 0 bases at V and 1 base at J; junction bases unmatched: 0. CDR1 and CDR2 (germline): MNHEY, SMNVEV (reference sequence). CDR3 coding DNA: TGTGCCAGCAGTTTATCGACAGGGTCCTACGAGCAGTACTTC. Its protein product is CASSLSTGSYEQYF.

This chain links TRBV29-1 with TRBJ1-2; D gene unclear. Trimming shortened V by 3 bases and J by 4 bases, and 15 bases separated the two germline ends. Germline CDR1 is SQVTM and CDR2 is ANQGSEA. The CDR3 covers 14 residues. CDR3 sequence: CSVELRGVPYGYTF. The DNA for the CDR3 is TGCAGCGTTGAGTTGCGTGGGGTACCCTATGGCTACACCTTC.

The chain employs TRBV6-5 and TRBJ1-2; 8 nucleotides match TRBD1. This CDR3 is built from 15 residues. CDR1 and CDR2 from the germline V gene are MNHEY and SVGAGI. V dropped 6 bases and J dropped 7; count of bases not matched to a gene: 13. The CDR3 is CASRMNRGYRSGYTF. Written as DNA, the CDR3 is TGTGCCAGCAGAATGAACAGGGGGTATCGGTCTGGCTACACCTTC.

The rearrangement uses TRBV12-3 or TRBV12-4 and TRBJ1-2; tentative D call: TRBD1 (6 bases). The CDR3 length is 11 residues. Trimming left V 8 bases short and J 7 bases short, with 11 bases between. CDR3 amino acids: CASLQGTGYTF. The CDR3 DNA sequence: TGTGCCAGCCTACAGGGAACTGGCTACACCTTC.

The CDR3 region has the DNA TGCGCCAGCAGTGGGAGATTAGGCGCTACCGACAATGAGCAGTACTTC. This translates into CASSGRLGATDNEQYF. The chain recombines TRBV10-1 with TRBJ2-7; no definite D call. CDR1 is WNHNN and CDR2 is SYGVQD in the germline V gene (reference sequence). The CDR3 is 16 residues long. Trimming removed 4 bases at V and 7 bases at J, with 23 bases between.

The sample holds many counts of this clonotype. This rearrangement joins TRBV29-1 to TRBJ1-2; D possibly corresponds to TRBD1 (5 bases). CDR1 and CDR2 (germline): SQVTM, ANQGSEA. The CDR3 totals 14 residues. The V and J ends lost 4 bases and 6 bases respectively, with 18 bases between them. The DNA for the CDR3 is TGCAGCGTTGCTGACAGACTCATTAGCGATGGCTACACCTTC. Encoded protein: CSVADRLISDGYTF.

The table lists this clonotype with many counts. CDR3 protein: CASSRTGFSYEQYF. The CDR3 nucleotides are TGTGCCAGCAGCCGGACAGGGTTCTCCTACGAGCAGTACTTC. The V call is TRBV28, the J call TRBJ2-7, with 8 bases identical to TRBD1. The germline V gene has CDR1 MDHEN and CDR2 SYDVKM. V was clipped by 6 bases and J by 0 bases; unmatched bases: 4. The CDR3 covers 14 residues.